The 4 T cell receptor beta chains given below trace back to one sample, sequenced in a study of cytomegalovirus exposure and HLA in healthy donors. PCR involved 60 Vbeta and 13 Jbeta primers. Here immunoSEQ multiplex PCR was the method, and the copy in TCRdb shows in-frame clones only, minus some. The sample yields 170,000 or so clones, roughly 79% seen once. The sample comprised PBMCs. All receptors come from a woman aged 50 to 65 in good health and CMV-seropositive.

This clone was observed a handful of times. V is TRBV30 and J is TRBJ2-2; 7 bases map to TRBD2. The ends lost 0 bases at V and 4 bases at J; junction bases unmatched: 11. The length of the CDR3 is 17 residues. The germline V gene encodes CDR1 GTSNPN and CDR2 SVGIG (reference sequence). The chain's CDR3 is CAWSVRGTISGTGELFF. DNA of the CDR3: TGTGCCTGGAGTGTACGCGGGACTATCTCGGGCACCGGGGAGCTGTTTTTT.

This sequence joins TRBV5-5 and TRBJ1-2; D uncertain. V gave up 0 bases and J gave up 2 bases, with 11 bases separating them. The germline V gene encodes CDR1 SGHKS and CDR2 YYEKEE (reference sequence). This CDR3 contains 15 residues. CDR3 in DNA: TGTGCCAGCAGCTTGGACTGGGGAGAGAACTATGGCTACACCTTC. Protein product: CASSLDWGENYGYTF.

The table lists this clone with a few counts. V gene TRBV27 combines with J gene TRBJ2-7, with 8 bases lining up with TRBD1. Trimming at V came to 8 bases and at J to 5 bases, leaving 17 bases not matched to a gene. This CDR3 contains 16 residues. Germline V gene data show CDR1 as MNHEY and CDR2 as SMNVEV (reference sequence). CDR3: CASVGRLRTGIDEQYF. Written as DNA, the CDR3 is TGTGCCAGCGTCGGCCGACTACGGACAGGGATAGACGAGCAGTACTTC.

The rearrangement links TRBV30 to TRBJ1-2; D is unclear. V was cut by 2 bases and J by 6 bases, with 13 bases left in between. This CDR3 comprises 13 residues. The V gene's germline CDR1 is GTSNPN and CDR2 SVGIG (reference sequence). Here the CDR3 reads CAWSKKSADGYTF. Written as DNA, the CDR3 is TGTGCCTGGAGTAAGAAGAGCGCGGATGGCTACACCTTC.